The present entry profiles one TCR beta chain with its context. The antigen remains undetermined. This sample was taken from a study of cytomegalovirus exposure and HLA in healthy donors. Study-wide results and limits: A later analysis linked a missense variant in DCLRE1C to the trimming of TCR beta V and J genes.

V dropped 4 bases and J dropped 4 bases, with 9 bases sitting between them. CDR3 size: 13 residues. The germline CDR1 and CDR2 sequences are MDHEN and SYDVKM. PCR amplification relied on 60 Vbeta primers (plus 13 Jbeta primers). Libraries were prepared by immunoSEQ multiplex PCR; TCRdb keeps only in-frame clonotypes and omits some of them. Found here are 90,000 to 100,000 clones, under 70% of them singletons; the top ten hold roughly 2.5%. The chain recombines TRBV28 with TRBJ2-3; D is unresolved. This TCR was recovered from a man in his fifties in good health and CMV-seronegative. Sequencing was carried out using PBMCs. The CDR3 sequence: CASSSSSPDTQYF. CDR3 coding DNA: TGTGCCAGCAGTTCTTCTTCCCCAGATACGCAGTATTTT.